A single sample gave rise to the 17 T cell receptor beta chains below, sequenced in a study of cytomegalovirus exposure and HLA in healthy donors. PCR involved 60 Vbeta and 13 Jbeta primers. The protocol was immunoSEQ multiplex PCR, while the TCRdb copy is restricted to in-frame clones and leaves out a portion. The data show tens of thousands of clones, 66% seen once. The specimen sequenced was PBMCs. These receptors all come from a man between 50 and 59 years old in good health and CMV-seropositive.

J is TRBJ2-2 and V is TRBV6-4, with D unresolved. V was shortened by 3 bases and J by 4 bases, with 9 bases between the two germline ends. Germline assignment: CDR1 MRHNA and CDR2 SNTAGT. The CDR3 consists of 14 residues. The CDR3 here is CASSEVEFTGELFF. The CDR3 nucleotides read TGTGCCAGCAGTGAGGTGGAGTTCACCGGGGAGCTGTTTTTT.

This clone was recorded once. CDR3 residues: CASSLSTGSGTEAFF. The CDR3 nucleotides read TGTGCCAGCAGTTTATCAACAGGGTCTGGAACTGAAGCTTTCTTT. V usage is TRBV28 and J usage is TRBJ1-1; the D gene is possibly TRBD1 (6 bases). Trimming removed 1 base at V and 5 bases at J, with 14 bases between. Germline V gives CDR1 MDHEN, CDR2 SYDVKM. The length of the CDR3 is 15 residues.

This clone came up a few times. V is TRBV10-3 and J is TRBJ1-2; D uncertain. V lost 0 bases to trimming and J lost 4 bases, with 18 bases between them. The CDR3 totals 17 residues. The germline CDR1 and CDR2 sequences are ENHRY and SYGVKD. The CDR3 loop is CAISESLVRLALYGYTF. The CDR3, as DNA: TGTGCCATCAGTGAGTCCTTGGTGAGGTTGGCACTCTATGGCTACACCTTC.

The chain links TRBV5-1 to TRBJ1-2; TRBD1 matches at 7 bases. From germline, CDR1 is SGHRS and CDR2 YFSETQ. With V trimmed by 4 bases and J by 6 bases, 6 bases remained unmatched. This CDR3 spans 13 amino acids. The chain's CDR3 is CASSRETGDGYTF. In DNA, the CDR3 is TGCGCCAGCAGCCGCGAAACAGGGGATGGCTACACCTTC.

This clone was seen only a few times. The V call is TRBV7-9, the J call TRBJ2-7; 8 bases match TRBD1. CDR3 size: 15 residues. Germline V gene sequence: CDR1 SEHNR, CDR2 FQNEAQ (reference sequence). J was trimmed by 0 bases and V by 5 bases; bases with no gene match: 6. CDR3 in amino acids: CASSPRTGSSYEQYF. As DNA, the CDR3 is TGTGCCAGCAGCCCCCGGACAGGGAGCTCCTACGAGCAGTACTTC.

This clone was seen only a few times. The chain employs TRBV5-6 and TRBJ1-4; TRBD1 aligns across 9 bases. The CDR3 runs to 14 residues. V lost 6 bases, J lost 7 bases, and 7 bases stayed unmatched. CDR1 and CDR2 (germline): SGHDT, YYEEEE. CDR3 region: CASTPQGAVEKLFF. CDR3 DNA: TGTGCCAGCACCCCACAGGGGGCGGTTGAAAAACTGTTTTTT.

The chain recombines TRBV4-3 with TRBJ2-1; TRBD1 might be the D (6 bases). V was pared by 4 bases and J by 5 bases, with 9 bases between. This CDR3 has 13 residues. Germline assignment: CDR1 LGHNA and CDR2 YSLEER. The CDR3 sequence is CASSRPGDNEQFF. In DNA, the CDR3 is TGCGCCAGCAGCCGTCCAGGGGACAATGAGCAGTTCTTC.

This clone was detected a few times. The chain has TRBV7-2 and TRBJ2-3; D is uncertain. Trimming cost V 5 bases and J 2 bases, with 5 bases left between them. The CDR3 totals 12 residues. CDR1 is SGHTA and CDR2 is FQGNSA in the germline V gene. The CDR3 region has the DNA TGTGCCAGCAGCCCTAACACAGATACGCAGTATTTT. Encoded protein: CASSPNTDTQYF.

The rearrangement joins TRBV5-1 to TRBJ2-3; tentative D call: TRBD2 (5 bases). V lost 4 bases and J lost 4, with 16 bases in between. The CDR3 length is 15 residues. CDR1 SGHRS and CDR2 YFSETQ come from the germline V gene. The CDR3 protein is CASSLSRTRADTQYF. The CDR3 nucleotides are TGCGCCAGCAGCCTCTCCCGGACGCGGGCAGATACGCAGTATTTT.

The chain has TRBV10-3 and TRBJ1-1; 7 nucleotides match TRBD1. CDR1 is ENHRY, CDR2 SYGVKD, per germline. V was pared by 6 bases and J by 11 bases, with 12 bases of the junction left unmatched. The CDR3 covers 13 residues. CDR3 sequence reads: CAIRPGDSRGAFF. The CDR3 DNA reads as TGTGCCATCAGGCCAGGGGACAGCCGCGGGGCTTTCTTT.

This chain joins TRBV4-3 and TRBJ2-1, with 8 bases aligning to TRBD2. The CDR3 consists of 16 residues. The trim removed 3 bases at V and 2 bases at J, leaving 6 bases unmatched. Germline CDR1 is LGHNA and CDR2 is YSLEER. DNA for the CDR3: TGCGCCAGCAGCCAGACCGGGGGGGCCGCCTACAATGAGCAGTTCTTC. Protein sequence: CASSQTGGAAYNEQFF.

This clone was recorded only once. The chain links TRBV7-3 to TRBJ2-7, with 7 bases that match TRBD1. The CDR3 is made up of 15 amino acids. J was trimmed by 2 bases and V by 5 bases; bases with no gene match: 9. In germline, CDR1 is SGHTA, CDR2 FQGTGA. CDR3 DNA: TGTGCCAGCAGCCAAAAACCGGGACAGACCTACGAGCAGTACTTC. It yields the protein CASSQKPGQTYEQYF. The full variable domain, its missing parts supplied by reference TRBV7-3 and TRBJ2-7, is GAGVSQTPSNKVTEKGKYVELRCDPISGHTALYWYRQSLGQGPEFLIYFQGTGAADDSGLPNDRFFAVRPEGSVSTLKIQRTERGDSAVYLCASSQKPGQTYEQYFGPGTRLTVT.

This chain connects TRBV2 to TRBJ2-2; 7 bases fit TRBD1. The V segment lost 6 bases and the J segment 2 bases; nucleotides outside the gene matches: 6. The germline CDR1 and CDR2 sequences are SNHLY and FYNNEI. This CDR3 is built from 15 residues. The CDR3 spells CASRVGTANTGELFF. In DNA form, the CDR3 reads TGTGCCAGCAGGGTAGGGACAGCTAACACCGGGGAGCTGTTTTTT.

The chain recombines TRBV7-3 with TRBJ2-1; perhaps TRBD2 as D (6 bases). This CDR3 region has 14 residues. Trimming took off 5 bases at V and 5 bases at J, with 13 bases between the two ends. The V gene's germline CDR1 is SGHTA and CDR2 FQGTGA. The DNA of the CDR3 is TGTGCCAGCAGCATTAGCGGCGTACACAATGAGCAGTTCTTC. Translated, it gives CASSISGVHNEQFF. Using reference TRBV7-3 and TRBJ2-1 for the parts outside the CDR3, the full variable domain is GAGVSQTPSNKVTEKGKYVELRCDPISGHTALYWYRQSLGQGPEFLIYFQGTGAADDSGLPNDRFFAVRPEGSVSTLKIQRTERGDSAVYLCASSISGVHNEQFFGPGTRLTVL.

This clone was counted only a few times. This chain links TRBV19 with TRBJ1-2, with a possible D match to TRBD1 (6 bases). Germline V gene sequence: CDR1 LNHDA, CDR2 SQIVND (reference sequence). Trimming left V 6 bases short and J 2 bases short, with 7 bases between. The CDR3 covers 12 residues. CDR3 sequence reads: CASRQGNYGYTF. For the CDR3, the DNA is TGTGCCAGTAGGCAGGGGAACTATGGCTACACCTTC.

The gene calls are TRBV10-3 and TRBJ2-7; a possible D gene is TRBD2 (6 bases). Germline loops: CDR1 ENHRY, CDR2 SYGVKD. The CDR3 spans 15 residues. The V end lost 4 bases, the J end lost 4 bases, and 17 bases lay between the germline ends. CDR3 region: CAISATLEGSYEQYF. For the CDR3, the DNA is TGTGCCATCAGTGCAACCTTGGAGGGTTCATACGAGCAGTACTTC.

The chain carries TRBV4-1 and TRBJ2-7; D possibly corresponds to TRBD1 (6 bases). Germline-derived CDR1 and CDR2 are MGHRA and YSYEKL. The CDR3 length is 16 residues. The V gene lost 1 base and the J gene lost 2 bases, with 15 bases spanning the gap. The CDR3 sequence: CASSQASDRPTYEQYF. CDR3 nucleotide sequence: TGCGCCAGCAGCCAAGCGTCGGACAGACCGACCTACGAGCAGTACTTC.